This TCR beta chain derives from a study of post-analysis software for immune sequencing data. Regarding the study as a whole: In multiple sclerosis, normalized Chao1 diversity was significantly below that of controls.

Remarks on this clonotype: The antigen remains undetermined.

Unique molecular identifiers were built into the TCR beta cDNA libraries. Out of roughly 0.85 to 10 million T cells, about 460,000 cDNA molecules were generated. TCRdb called the PCR reads again in MiXCR, with one record for every CDR3 protein. The sample has 600,000 to 750,000 distinct CDR3 sequences, approximately 60% seen once. The clonotype comes from a girl aged 2 to 10 with multiple sclerosis. Sequencing was performed on blood.

The CDR3 reads CSAGDRGQETQYF. CDR3 bases: TGCAGTGCCGGGGACAGGGGGCAGGAGACCCAGTACTTC. The V call is TRBV20-1, the J call TRBJ2-7, with 12 bases fitting TRBD1. The last part of the DNA fits TRBJ2-5 better; the J call may be wrong. CDR3 length equals 13 residues. Germline-derived CDR1 and CDR2 are DFQATT and SNEGSKA (reference sequence).